This T cell receptor beta chain stems from a study of identical twins. Template switching introduced a universal primer site, and the cDNA bore unique molecular identifiers. TCRdb processed the 5' RACE reads anew with MiXCR; each CDR3 protein has one entry. The table records 460,000 or so distinct CDR3 sequences, more than 13% of them present only once. Germline V gives CDR1 MNHNY, CDR2 SVGAGI (reference sequence). The CDR3 has 13 amino acids. With V trimmed by 6 bases and J by 8 bases, 8 bases remained unmatched. The same sample was also used in a study of yellow fever vaccine responses in identical twins.

The clonotype was recovered from a woman aged 18-35 years in good health. The chain joins TRBV6-6 to TRBJ1-1; 8 nucleotides agree with TRBD1. Sequenced: CD4+ T cells sorted from blood. CDR3 in DNA: TGTGCCAGCAGCAGGACAGGGATTGGGGAAGCTTTCTTT. Translation: CASSRTGIGEAFF.